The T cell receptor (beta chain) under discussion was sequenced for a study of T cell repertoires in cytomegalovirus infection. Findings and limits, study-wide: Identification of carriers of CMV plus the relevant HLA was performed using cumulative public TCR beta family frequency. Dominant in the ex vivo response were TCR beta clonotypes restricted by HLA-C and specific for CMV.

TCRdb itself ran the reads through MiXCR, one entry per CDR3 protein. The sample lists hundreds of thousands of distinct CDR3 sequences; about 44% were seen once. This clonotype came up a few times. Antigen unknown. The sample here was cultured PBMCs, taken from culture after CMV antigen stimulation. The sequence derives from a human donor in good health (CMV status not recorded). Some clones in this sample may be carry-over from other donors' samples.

In DNA form, the CDR3 reads TGTGCCAGCAGCTTTGGACTAGCGGGACAAGAGACCCAGTACTTC. Translation gives CASSFGLAGQETQYF. The chain uses TRBV7-2 and TRBJ2-5, with TRBD2 identical over 12 bases. Germline V gene lookup returns CDR1 SGHTA and CDR2 FQGNSA. The CDR3 has 15 amino acids. V shed 3 bases and J 2 bases; nucleotides not matched to a gene: 1.